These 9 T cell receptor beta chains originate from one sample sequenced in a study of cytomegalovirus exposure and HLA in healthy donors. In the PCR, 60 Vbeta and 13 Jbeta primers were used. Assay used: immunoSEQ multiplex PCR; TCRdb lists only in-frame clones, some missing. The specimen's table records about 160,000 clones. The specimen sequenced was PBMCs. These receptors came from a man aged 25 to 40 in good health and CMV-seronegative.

Written as DNA, the CDR3 is TGCGCCAGCAGCACCACCGGGACTAGCGGGAGGCTGGGTGAGCAGTTCTTC. This translates into CASSTTGTSGRLGEQFF. The chain carries TRBV4-1 and TRBJ2-1; TRBD2 aligns across 15 bases. J gave up 9 bases and V 5 bases, and 11 bases lay outside the gene matches. The CDR3 extends over 17 amino acids. Germline CDR1 reads MGHRA; CDR2 reads YSYEKL.

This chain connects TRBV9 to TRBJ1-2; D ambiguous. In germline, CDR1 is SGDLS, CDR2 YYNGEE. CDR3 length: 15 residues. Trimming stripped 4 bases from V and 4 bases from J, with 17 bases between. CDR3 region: CASSPNSGGFYGYTF. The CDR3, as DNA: TGTGCCAGCAGCCCCAACAGTGGCGGGTTCTATGGCTACACCTTC.

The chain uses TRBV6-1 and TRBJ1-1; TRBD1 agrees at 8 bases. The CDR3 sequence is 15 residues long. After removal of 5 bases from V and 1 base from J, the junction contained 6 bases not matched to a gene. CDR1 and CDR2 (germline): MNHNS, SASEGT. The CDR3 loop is CASSQFDRGNTEAFF. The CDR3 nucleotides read TGTGCCAGCAGTCAATTCGACAGGGGGAACACTGAAGCTTTCTTT.

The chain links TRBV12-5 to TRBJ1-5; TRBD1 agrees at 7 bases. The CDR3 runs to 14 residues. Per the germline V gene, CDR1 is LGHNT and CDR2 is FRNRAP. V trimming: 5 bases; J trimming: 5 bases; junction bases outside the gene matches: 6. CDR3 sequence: CASGRGQTYQPQHF. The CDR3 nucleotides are TGTGCTAGTGGTCGGGGACAGACCTATCAGCCCCAGCATTTT.

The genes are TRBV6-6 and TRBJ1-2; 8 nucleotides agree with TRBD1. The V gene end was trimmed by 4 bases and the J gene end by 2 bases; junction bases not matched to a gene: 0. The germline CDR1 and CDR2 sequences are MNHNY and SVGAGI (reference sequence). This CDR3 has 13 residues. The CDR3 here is CASSWDRNYGYTF. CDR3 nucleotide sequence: TGTGCCAGCAGTTGGGACAGGAACTATGGCTACACCTTC.

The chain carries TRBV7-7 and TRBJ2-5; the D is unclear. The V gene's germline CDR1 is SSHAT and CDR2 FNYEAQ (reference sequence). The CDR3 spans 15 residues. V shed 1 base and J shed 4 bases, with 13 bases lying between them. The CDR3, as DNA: TGTGCCAGCAGCTTAGGAACGGTGATATCAGAGACCCAGTACTTC. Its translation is CASSLGTVISETQYF.

DNA of the CDR3: TGTGCCAGCAGCGTGGATAGCTACCCAGATACGCAGTATTTT. Its translation: CASSVDSYPDTQYF. This rearrangement joins TRBV9 to TRBJ2-3; D ambiguous. Germline lookup yields CDR1 SGDLS and CDR2 YYNGEE. V lost 2 bases to trimming and J lost 4 bases, with 11 bases between them. This CDR3 region has 14 residues.

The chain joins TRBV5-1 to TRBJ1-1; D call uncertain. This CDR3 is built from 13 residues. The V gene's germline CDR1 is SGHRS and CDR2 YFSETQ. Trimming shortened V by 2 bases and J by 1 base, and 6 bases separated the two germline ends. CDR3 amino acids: CASSFYGNTEAFF. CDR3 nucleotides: TGCGCCAGCAGCTTCTACGGGAACACTGAAGCTTTCTTT.

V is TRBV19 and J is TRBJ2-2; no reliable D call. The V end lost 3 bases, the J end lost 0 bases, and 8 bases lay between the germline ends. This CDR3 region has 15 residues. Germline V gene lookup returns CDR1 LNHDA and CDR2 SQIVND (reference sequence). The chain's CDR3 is CASSIQVANTGELFF. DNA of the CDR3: TGTGCCAGTAGTATTCAGGTCGCGAACACCGGGGAGCTGTTTTTT.